Presented here are 11 T cell receptor beta chains from one specimen sequenced in a study of T cell responses to AZD1222 COVID-19 vaccine (dated by TCRdb to the early 2020s). The intended sense of this specimen's time point label: baseline before first vaccination. The method behind the library was the immunoSEQ multiplex PCR assay. Held by TCRdb, this immuneACCESS table contains in-frame sequences only and omits some clones. Under half of the omission traces to an unresolved V gene where checked; the cause of the rest is unknown. Present in this sample are around 100,000 clones, roughly 90% of which were seen just once. In total, the top ten clones hold 1.2% of the sample. The input for sequencing was peripheral blood, taken on day 0 of AZD1222 vaccination. The receptor source for this set is an adult in good health.

The genes are TRBV7-3 and TRBJ1-6, with unresolved D. Trimming left V 2 bases short and J 6 bases short, with 2 bases between. The CDR3 has 12 amino acids. Germline CDR1 SGHTA, CDR2 FQGTGA. The CDR3 coding sequence is TGTGCCAGCAGCTTACCTAATTCACCCCTCCACTTT. It specifies CASSLPNSPLHF.

This CDR3 reads CASSFRDSPNNEQFF. The CDR3 DNA reads TGTGCCAGCAGCTTCCGGGACTCCCCTAACAATGAGCAGTTCTTC. The V gene is TRBV11-3, the J gene TRBJ2-1, with a tentative D call TRBD2 (6 bases). Germline CDR1 and CDR2: SGHNT and YENEEA. The CDR3 loop spans 15 amino acids. The V gene lost 3 bases and the J gene lost 5 bases, with 14 bases spanning the gap.

The rearrangement links TRBV15 to TRBJ2-3; D is possibly TRBD2 (6 bases). With 6 bases removed from V and 6 bases from J, the gap between germline ends came to 16 bases. Germline lookup yields CDR1 LNHNV and CDR2 YYDKDF (reference sequence). The CDR3 is 14 residues long. The CDR3 reads CATSHIGGRDTQYF. DNA of the CDR3: TGTGCCACCAGTCATATCGGGGGTAGGGATACGCAGTATTTT.

This sequence joins TRBV6-5 and TRBJ1-2; D not resolved. This CDR3 has 14 residues. In germline, CDR1 is MNHEY, CDR2 SVGAGI. Trimming shortened V by 0 bases and J by 4 bases, and 9 bases separated the two germline ends. The CDR3 nucleotides read TGTGCCAGCAGTTACTCGTTTGGGTCCTATGGCTACACCTTC. Protein product: CASSYSFGSYGYTF.

The CDR3 loop is CASSPENLLLGYGYTF. As DNA, the CDR3 is TGTGCCAGCTCACCCGAGAACCTCTTATTGGGCTATGGCTACACCTTC. J is TRBJ1-2 and V is TRBV18; D remains ambiguous. The V gene lost 3 bases and the J gene lost 4 bases, with 18 bases spanning the gap. In germline, CDR1 is KGHSH, CDR2 LQKENI. There are 16 residues in the CDR3. Using reference TRBV18 and TRBJ1-2 for the parts outside the CDR3, the full variable domain is NAGVMQNPRHLVRRRGQEARLRCSPMKGHSHVYWYRQLPEEGLKFMVYLQKENIIDESGMPKERFSAEFPKEGPSILRIQQVVRGDSAAYFCASSPENLLLGYGYTFGSGTRLTVV.

This clone was observed a handful of times. This sequence joins TRBV7-2 and TRBJ2-7; maybe TRBD1 (5 bases). CDR3 length: 15 residues. Trimming removed 0 bases from V and 3 bases from J, with 12 bases in between. Germline CDR1 reads SGHTA; CDR2 reads FQGNSA. In nucleotides, the CDR3 is TGTGCCAGCAGCTTAGCGTGGGGCCAGTACTACGAGCAGTACTTC. It encodes CASSLAWGQYYEQYF.

The rearrangement links TRBV3-1 (or the pseudogene TRBV3-2) to TRBJ2-7, with no clear D. Germline V gene lookup returns CDR1 LGHDT and CDR2 YNNKEL (reference sequence). CDR3 length: 12 amino acids. The ends were cut back, 3 bases at V and 3 bases at J, with 6 bases in the middle. The CDR3 coding sequence is TGTGCCAGCAGCCAGTCGCTCTACGAGCAGTACTTC. Protein product: CASSQSLYEQYF.

This chain connects TRBV9 to TRBJ2-1; 13 nucleotides match TRBD2. V lost 2 bases and J lost 8; bases outside the gene matches: 4. Per germline, CDR1 SGDLS and CDR2 YYNGEE. This CDR3 region has 15 residues. CDR3 in amino acids: CASSVTSGGLHEQFF. CDR3 bases: TGTGCCAGCAGCGTGACTAGCGGGGGGCTCCATGAGCAGTTCTTC.

This sequence joins TRBV7-9 and TRBJ2-1; D possibly corresponds to TRBD2 (5 bases). The CDR3 loop spans 15 amino acids. Germline V gene data show CDR1 as SEHNR and CDR2 as FQNEAQ (reference sequence). V gave up 2 bases and J gave up 5 bases, with 13 bases separating them. The CDR3 loop reads CASSLRPGSNNEQFF. CDR3 DNA: TGTGCCAGCAGCTTACGACCGGGAAGTAACAATGAGCAGTTCTTC.

The chain links TRBV4-2 to TRBJ2-3; possibly TRBD1 or TRBD2 for D (5 bases each). The CDR3 consists of 16 residues. Germline CDR1 is LGHNA and CDR2 is YNFKEQ. The V and J ends lost 1 base and 5 bases respectively, with 16 bases between them. The CDR3 protein is CASSQGDAGDVDTQYF. CDR3 nucleotides: TGTGCCAGCAGCCAAGGGGACGCCGGGGACGTAGATACGCAGTATTTT.

This chain links TRBV19 with TRBJ1-6; 12 nucleotides align to TRBD1. Losses at the gene ends were 5 bases for V and 7 bases for J; bases not matched to a gene: 6. The germline V gene has CDR1 LNHDA and CDR2 SQIVND (reference sequence). The CDR3 loop spans 16 amino acids. The CDR3 is CASSLGQGALNSPLHF. CDR3 DNA: TGTGCCAGTAGTCTGGGACAGGGGGCGTTGAATTCACCCCTCCACTTT.